These T cell receptor beta chains were read from a single sample in a study of OX40 agonist ivuxolimab in advanced cancers. Repertoires were generated with immunoSEQ multiplex PCR, while TCRdb's copy carries only in-frame clones and drops some. The data contain just over 60,000 clones, roughly 90% of them seen just once; the ten biggest clones take up about 12%. Source: CD4+ or CD8+ T cells sorted from blood, taken in a trial of the OX40 agonist ivuxolimab. The receptor set was obtained from an adult with an advanced solid tumor such as melanoma, head and neck, liver or kidney cancer. CDR3s include the opening cysteine and the closing phenylalanine or tryptophan. A D gene is named only where the DNA matches it firmly. Size is omitted from some rows. Given values are once, few, many or a class for expanded clones.

j_gene	abundance	d_gene	v_gene	CDR3nt	CDR3aa
TRBJ2-1	-	TRBD2	TRBV4-1	TGCGCCAGCAGCCCTTCCGGGACTAGCGTATACAATGAGCAGTTCTTC	CASSPSGTSVYNEQFF
TRBJ1-1	once	TRBD1	TRBV14	TGTGCCAGCAGCCAACGACAGGGGGTGAACACTGAAGCTTTCTTT	CASSQRQGVNTEAFF
TRBJ2-2	once	-	TRBV28	TGTGCCAGCAGTTTAGGGGAAATAGCGAACACCGGGGAGCTGTTTTTT	CASSLGEIANTGELFF
TRBJ2-1	-	TRBD2	TRBV11-1	TGTGCCAGCAGCTTAGCAACGGGAGGGCCACCCTACAATGAGCAGTTCTTC	CASSLATGGPPYNEQFF
TRBJ1-1	-	-	TRBV29-1	TGCAGCGGGGACGGACTTACGAACACTGAAGCTTTCTTT	CSGDGLTNTEAFF
TRBJ2-7	-	-	TRBV6-5	TGTGCCAGCAGTAGGGAGTCATACGGGTACGAGCAGTACTTC	CASSRESYGYEQYF
TRBJ1-1	-	-	TRBV27	TGTGCCAGCAGTTTATTGGGAGGAATGAACACTGAAGCTTTCTTT	CASSLLGGMNTEAFF
TRBJ2-7	-	TRBD1	TRBV29-1	TGCAGCGTGGGACCGGGACAGTCCTACGAGCAGTACTTC	CSVGPGQSYEQYF
TRBJ2-1	-	TRBD2	TRBV9	TGTGCCAGCAGCGACCGGACTAGCGGCCCCCCAAATGAGCAGTTCTTC	CASSDRTSGPPNEQFF
TRBJ1-5	-	TRBD1	TRBV4-1	TGCGCCAGCAGCCAAGCTGGACAGGGGTACAATCAGCCCCAGCATTTT	CASSQAGQGYNQPQHF
TRBJ1-6	-	-	TRBV27	TGTGCCAGCAGTTTACCGAATTCACCCCTCCACTTT	CASSLPNSPLHF
TRBJ2-1	-	TRBD2	TRBV4-3	TGCGCCAGCAGCCAAGATTTGCGGGGGGTGAAGTCCTACAATGAGCAGTTCTTC	CASSQDLRGVKSYNEQFF
TRBJ2-1	-	-	TRBV2	TGTGCCAGCACAGAGGGTTGGGGGCTGAATTCCTACAATGAGCAGTTCTTC	CASTEGWGLNSYNEQFF
TRBJ1-3	-	-	TRBV6-5	TGTGCCAGCAGTTACAACGGGGGCTCTGGAAACACCATATATTTT	CASSYNGGSGNTIYF
TRBJ2-7	few	TRBD1	TRBV7-9	TGTGCCAGCAGCCCAGGACAGGGTGCTTACTTC	CASSPGQGAYF
TRBJ2-7	few	TRBD2	TRBV5-1	TGCGCCAGCAGCGCCGGGACTAGCGGTTCCTACGAGCAGTACTTC	CASSAGTSGSYEQYF
TRBJ2-7	-	-	TRBV5-1	TGCGCCAGCAGCTTGGTAGGGCCTGACGAGCAGTACTTC	CASSLVGPDEQYF
TRBJ2-7	-	-	TRBV28	TGTGCCAGCAGCCAGGGGGGACTCTGGGAGCAGTACTTC	CASSQGGLWEQYF
TRBJ2-7	-	-	TRBV11-2	TGTGCCAGCAGCTTAGAGACTGGTTCCTACGAGCAGTACTTC	CASSLETGSYEQYF
TRBJ2-3	-	-	TRBV21-1	TGTGCCAGCAGCCAGACCCAGGTCTTGTCGGAAAAGCGGGAGAGAGATACGCAGTATTTT	CASSQTQVLSEKRERDTQYF
TRBJ1-3	-	-	TRBV7-6	TGTGCCAGCAGCTACGCCGTCGACACAGGCGCCAACTCTGGAAACACCATATATTTT	CASSYAVDTGANSGNTIYF
TRBJ1-6	-	-	TRBV7-9	TGTGCCAGCAGCGAGACAGGTGGTAATTCACCCCTCCACTTT	CASSETGGNSPLHF
TRBJ1-2	-	TRBD1	TRBV4-3	TGCGCCAGCAGCCAACAGTATGGGACAGCTTGGGATGGCTACACCTTC	CASSQQYGTAWDGYTF
TRBJ2-7	-	TRBD1	TRBV4-3	TGCGCCAGCAGCCAAGATCAGGGGGTAGGCTACGAGCAGTACTTC	CASSQDQGVGYEQYF
TRBJ1-2	-	-	TRBV29-1	TGCAGCGTTGAAGATTTCACACCTAACTATGGCTACACCTTC	CSVEDFTPNYGYTF
TRBJ2-7	-	-	TRBV11-2	TGTGCCAGCAGCTTCGGGACCTACGAGCAGTACTTC	CASSFGTYEQYF